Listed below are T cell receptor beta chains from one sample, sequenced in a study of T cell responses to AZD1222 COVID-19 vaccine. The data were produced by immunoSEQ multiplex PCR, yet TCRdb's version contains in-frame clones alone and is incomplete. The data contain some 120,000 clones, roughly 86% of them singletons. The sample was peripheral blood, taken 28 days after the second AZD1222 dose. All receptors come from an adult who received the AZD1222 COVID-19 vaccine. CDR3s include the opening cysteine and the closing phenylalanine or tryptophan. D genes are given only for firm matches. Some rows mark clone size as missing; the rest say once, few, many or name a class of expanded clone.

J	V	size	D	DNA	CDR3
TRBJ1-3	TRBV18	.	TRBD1	TGTGCCAGCTCACCACCTGACAGGGTCGGAAACACCATATATTTT	CASSPPDRVGNTIYF
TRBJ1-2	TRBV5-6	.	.	TGTGCCAGCAGCCCCCGGGACGGCCGTTTTGGCTACACCTTC	CASSPRDGRFGYTF
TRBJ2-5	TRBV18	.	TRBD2	TGTGCCAGCTCACCACTGGGACTAGCGGGGGAGACCCAGTACTTC	CASSPLGLAGETQYF
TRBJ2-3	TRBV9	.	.	TGTGCCAGCAGCCCCCGGGACTCTCTCCCCAATACGCAGTATTTT	CASSPRDSLPNTQYF
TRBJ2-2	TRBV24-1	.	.	TGTGCCACCAGTCACGCGTTGGGCGGGGAGCTGTTTTTT	CATSHALGGELFF
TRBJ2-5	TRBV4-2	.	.	TGTGCCAGCAGCCAACCCGACAGGTCGGAGACCCAGTACTTC	CASSQPDRSETQYF
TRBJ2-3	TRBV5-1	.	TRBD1	TGCGCCAGCAGTTCCGGGACAGCACTCACAGATACGCAGTATTTT	CASSSGTALTDTQYF
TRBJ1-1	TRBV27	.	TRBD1	TGTGCCAGCAGTATCTGGACAGGATCGAACACTGAAGCTTTCTTT	CASSIWTGSNTEAFF
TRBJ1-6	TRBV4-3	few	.	TGCGCCAGCAGCCAAGTCCCGCAGGGGATGGGCGATAATTCACCCCTCCACTTT	CASSQVPQGMGDNSPLHF
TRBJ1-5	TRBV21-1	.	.	TGTGCCAGCAGCAAAGCCAGGGACAGGGTGAGTCAGCCCCAGCATTTT	CASSKARDRVSQPQHF
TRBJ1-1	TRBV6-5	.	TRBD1	TGTGCCAGCAGTTCTAGGGGGCTCTACACTGAAGCTTTCTTT	CASSSRGLYTEAFF
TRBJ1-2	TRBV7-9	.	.	TGTGCCAGCAGCCTGGGGCCTCAGAGGCGCTACACCTTC	CASSLGPQRRYTF
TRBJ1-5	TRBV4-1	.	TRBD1	TGCGCCAGCAGCCAAGGGACAGGGGGCGGCCTGGGCAATCAGCCCCAGCATTTT	CASSQGTGGGLGNQPQHF
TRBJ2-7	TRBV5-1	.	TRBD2	TGCGCCAGCAGCTCCGATCTAGCGGGGGTGGCCTACGAGCAGTACTTC	CASSSDLAGVAYEQYF
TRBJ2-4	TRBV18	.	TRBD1	TGTGCCAGCTCACCAATGGGACAGGCCGACATTCAGTACTTC	CASSPMGQADIQYF
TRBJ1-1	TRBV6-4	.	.	TGTGCCAGCAGTGACTCGGGAAACGGCAACACTGAAGCTTTCTTT	CASSDSGNGNTEAFF
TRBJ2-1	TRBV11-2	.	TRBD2	TGTGCCAGCAGCAGGGGAGGGCCGGGCTCCTACAATGAGCAGTTCTTC	CASSRGGPGSYNEQFF
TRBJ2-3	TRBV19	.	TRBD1	TGTGCCAGTATGCCCCTTGAAGGGGGCAGCGTAGATACGCAGTATTTT	CASMPLEGGSVDTQYF